This TCR beta chain originates from a study of response to subunit inactivated influenza vaccine. TCRdb re-called the RT-PCR reads through MiXCR, storing one row per CDR3 protein. Among some 550,000 distinct CDR3 sequences listed, approximately 20% were seen once. This same sample was also part of a study on T cells expressing NK-cell markers. That publication notes: As the method of synthesis, 5'RACE template switching with UMIs yielded TCR beta cDNA. Also leading the CD3+CD56-NKG2C+ fraction in a handful of donors were these clonotypes.

Source: CD4+ T cells sorted from PBMCs, taken 12 days after vaccination. The TCR was taken from a man in his fifties who received an inactivated influenza vaccine.

CDR3 DNA sequence: TGTGCCAGCAGTTGGGACAGGACGTCCAGGGGGGAGCAGTACTTC. This translates into CASSWDRTSRGEQYF. The rearrangement links TRBV12-3 or TRBV12-4 to TRBJ2-7, with TRBD1 matching 8 bases. This CDR3 region has 15 residues. The junction had 12 bases not matched to a gene; V was cut back by 4 bases and J by 7 bases.